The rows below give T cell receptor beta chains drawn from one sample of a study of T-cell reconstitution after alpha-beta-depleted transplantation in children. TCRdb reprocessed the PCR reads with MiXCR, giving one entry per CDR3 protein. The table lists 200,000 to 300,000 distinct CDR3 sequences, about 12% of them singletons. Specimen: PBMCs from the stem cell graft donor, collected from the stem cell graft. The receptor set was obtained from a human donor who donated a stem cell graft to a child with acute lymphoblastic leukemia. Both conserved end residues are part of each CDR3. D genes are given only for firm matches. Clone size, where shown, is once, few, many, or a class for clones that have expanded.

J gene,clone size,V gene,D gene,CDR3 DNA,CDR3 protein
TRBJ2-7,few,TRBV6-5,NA,TGTGCCAGCACCCTACTTGGGGGGGGGCTGGACGAGCAGTACTTC,CASTLLGGGLDEQYF
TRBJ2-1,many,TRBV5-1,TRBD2,TGCGCCAGCAGCCTTGCGACTAGCGGGGCCTACAATGAGCAGTTCTTC,CASSLATSGAYNEQFF
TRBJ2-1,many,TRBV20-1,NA,TGCAGTGCTAGAGAAGTTAAAAGCTCCTACAATGAGCAGTTCTTC,CSAREVKSSYNEQFF
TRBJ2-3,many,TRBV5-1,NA,TGCGCCAGCAGCGTGACAGGTCTTAGCACAGATACGCAGTATTTT,CASSVTGLSTDTQYF
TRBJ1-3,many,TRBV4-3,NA,TGCGCCAGCAGCCAAGATCGGATGAACTCTGGAAACACCATATATTTT,CASSQDRMNSGNTIYF
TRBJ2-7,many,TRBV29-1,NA,TGCAGCGTTGCAGCAGGGAGCTCCTACGAGCAGTACTTC,CSVAAGSSYEQYF
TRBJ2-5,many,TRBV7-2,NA,TGTGCCAGCAGCTGGCGTTCCTCGCGCCAAGAGACCCAGTACTTC,CASSWRSSRQETQYF
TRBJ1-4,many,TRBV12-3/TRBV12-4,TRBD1,TGTGCCAGCAGTTCCCAGGACAGGGAGCCGGCTAATGAAAAACTGTTTTTT,CASSSQDREPANEKLFF
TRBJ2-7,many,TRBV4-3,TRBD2,TGCGCCAGCAGCCAAGATGTGCCAGCGAGCGGGGGTTCCTACGAGCAGTACTTC,CASSQDVPASGGSYEQYF
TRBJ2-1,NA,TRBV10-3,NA,TGTGCCATCAGCCGGACCTACAATGAGCAGTTCTTC,CAISRTYNEQFF
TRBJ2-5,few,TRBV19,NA,TGTGCCAGTAGCTCTTTGGAGACACGGGAGACCCAGTACTTC,CASSSLETRETQYF
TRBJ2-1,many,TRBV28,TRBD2,TGTGCCAGCAGGTGGACTAGCGGGGGGCAGGAGCAGTTCTTC,CASRWTSGGQEQFF
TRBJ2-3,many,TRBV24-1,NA,TGTGCCGCTGGACAGAATGCCGATACGCAGTATTTT,CAAGQNADTQYF
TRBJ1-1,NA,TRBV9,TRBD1,TGTGCCAGCAGCCCGGGACAGCACACTGAAGCTTTCTTT,CASSPGQHTEAFF
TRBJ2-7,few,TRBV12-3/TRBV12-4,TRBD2,TGTGCCAGCAGATCCGGCGGGAGGGCCTCGTACGAGCAGTACTTC,CASRSGGRASYEQYF
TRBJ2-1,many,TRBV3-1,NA,TGTGCCAGCAGCCTCTCCCACAATGAGCAGTTCTTC,CASSLSHNEQFF
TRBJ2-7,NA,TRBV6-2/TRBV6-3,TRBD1,TGTGCCAGCAGCTCACACGGGACAGGGAGCTCCTACGAGCAGTACTTC,CASSSHGTGSSYEQYF
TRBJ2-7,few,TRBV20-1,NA,TGCAGTGCTAGAGAGGGGGGCAGACGACAGTACTTC,CSAREGGRRQYF
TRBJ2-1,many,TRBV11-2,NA,TGTGCCAGCAGCTTTCGAGACTACAATGAGCAGTTCTTC,CASSFRDYNEQFF
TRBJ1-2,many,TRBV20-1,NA,TGCAGTGCCAGGGGTCCTGCTAACTATGGCTACACCTTC,CSARGPANYGYTF
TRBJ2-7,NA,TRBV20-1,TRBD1,TGCAGTGCTCGGACAGGGATGGCCTACGAGCAGTACTTC,CSARTGMAYEQYF
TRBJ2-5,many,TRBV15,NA,TGTGCCACCAGCAGTAGGACAGAGACCCAGTACTTC,CATSSRTETQYF
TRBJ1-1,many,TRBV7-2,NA,TGTGCCAGCAGCATCACAGAGAACACTGAAGCTTTCTTT,CASSITENTEAFF
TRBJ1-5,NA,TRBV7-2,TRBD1,TGTGCCAGCAGCTTAGAGCCAGGGGGCCTTCGCAATAAGCCCCAGCATTTT,CASSLEPGGLRNKPQHF
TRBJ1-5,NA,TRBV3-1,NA,TGTGCCAGCAGCGTACAGGGTGGCAATCAGCCCCAGCATTTT,CASSVQGGNQPQHF
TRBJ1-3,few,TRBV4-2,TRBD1,TGTGCCAGCAGCCCTCACGGACAGGTTTCTTCTGGAAACACCATATATTTT,CASSPHGQVSSGNTIYF
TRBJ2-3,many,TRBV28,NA,TGTGCCAGCGGAACTTTACAGGGCCGGAGCACAGATACGCAGTATTTT,CASGTLQGRSTDTQYF
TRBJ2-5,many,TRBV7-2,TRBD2,TGTGCCAGCAGCCTTGTCGGGGGCGGGAGGGCCAGAGAGACCCAGTACTTC,CASSLVGGGRARETQYF
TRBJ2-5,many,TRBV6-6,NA,TGTGCCAGCAGTGCAGAGGAGACCCAGTACTTC,CASSAEETQYF
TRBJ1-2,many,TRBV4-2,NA,TGTGCCAGCAGCCAAGAGTACAGCCCGTATGGCTACACCTTC,CASSQEYSPYGYTF